This T cell receptor beta chain was sequenced for a study of blood T cell repertoires in COVID-19. Study-level background: Both acute and convalescent COVID-19 samples were obtained from the United States, Italy and Spain. The analysed material was cDNA or gDNA that came from T cells, B-cell-depleted T cells, or PBMCs.

Per the authors' pipeline: Amplification with reference gene primers provided the estimates of nucleated cell counts. Using immunoSEQ multiplex PCR, the repertoire was profiled, and TCRdb retains in-frame clones only, with some absent. That table is the source of V, J and clone size, and D and trimming were worked out from the DNA. The table shows about 190,000 clones, with about four fifths occurring only once. In germline, CDR1 is SNHLY, CDR2 FYNNEI. V lost 3 bases to trimming and J lost 3 bases; unmatched junction nucleotides: 6. The CDR3 sequence is 15 residues long. This TCR derives from a man aged 55-75 years with acute or convalescent COVID-19. V gene TRBV2 combines with J gene TRBJ2-7, with 9 nucleotides matching TRBD2. The source material was peripheral blood. CDR3 loop: CASSERSGGLYEQYF. The CDR3 DNA follows: TGTGCCAGCAGTGAGAGAAGCGGGGGGCTCTACGAGCAGTACTTC.